This passage covers 32 T cell receptor beta chains from one sample sequenced in a study of vaccination and CD4 T cells after COVID-19. The treatment was: approximately 11-day PBMC culture with coronavirus spike peptide pools or control peptides (ViraFEST assay). Their antigens are not known. The assay that was used to sequence DNA from cultured CD4+ T cells was the Oncomine TCR Beta short-read assay. TCRdb redid the calling of the PCR reads with MiXCR, one entry per CDR3 protein. The sample lists about 13,000 distinct CDR3 sequences, around 27% seen once, with 29% in the top ten. Sequences were derived from CD4+ T cells from blood, cultured in vitro, sampled before SARS-CoV-2 vaccination. The receptor set was obtained from a human donor who received a COVID-19 vaccine.

A few counts support this clonotype. The genes are TRBV6-5 and TRBJ2-5; TRBD1 agrees at 7 bases. Germline V gives CDR1 MNHEY, CDR2 SVGAGI. V was clipped by 2 bases and J by 2 bases; unmatched bases: 2. There are 14 residues in the CDR3. The CDR3 nucleotides read TGTGCCAGCAGTTACGGGACAGCGCAAGAGACCCAGTACTTC. Encoded protein: CASSYGTAQETQYF.

This clonotype was seen only once. The CDR3 nucleotides are TGTGCCAGCAGCTTAGTTGGGGGGGACGAAAAACTGTTTTTT. As protein: CASSLVGGDEKLFF. The chain carries TRBV7-2 and TRBJ1-4; tentative D call: TRBD1 (5 bases). The CDR3 sequence is 14 residues long. Between the trimmed V and J ends, which lost 1 base and 8 bases, there was a span of 11 bases. The V gene's germline CDR1 is SGHTA and CDR2 FQGNSA.

V and J are TRBV20-1 and TRBJ1-2, with a possible D match to TRBD1 (6 bases). Trimming shortened V by 0 bases and J by 8 bases, and 16 bases separated the two germline ends. CDR1 and CDR2 (germline): DFQATT, SNEGSKA (reference sequence). The length of the CDR3 is 14 residues. CDR3 DNA: TGCAGTGCTAGAGATGGGGGCACGTTAGGGGGCTACACCTTC. As protein: CSARDGGTLGGYTF.

There are a few counts of this clonotype. The gene calls are TRBV6-1 and TRBJ1-2; D remains unclear. The CDR3 runs 13 residues. V gave up 5 bases and J gave up 5 bases, with 12 bases separating them. Per the germline V gene, CDR1 is MNHNS and CDR2 is SASEGT. The CDR3, as DNA: TGTGCCAGCAGTCCTACGTCCACATATGGCTACACCTTC. It is translated as CASSPTSTYGYTF.

The chain recombines TRBV7-6 with TRBJ2-1; the D gene could be TRBD1 or TRBD2 (5 bases each). V dropped 6 bases and J dropped 3 bases, with 12 bases sitting between them. Germline V gives CDR1 SGHVS, CDR2 FNYEAQ. The CDR3 is made up of 14 amino acids. In nucleotides, the CDR3 is TGTGCCAGCAGTGGGGTGAGGGGCTACAATGAGCAGTTCTTC. The encoded protein is CASSGVRGYNEQFF.

This clonotype has just a few counts. The chain is built from TRBV7-9 and TRBJ1-2; the D gene is possibly TRBD1 (5 bases). The V gene lost 3 bases and the J gene lost 6 bases, with 17 bases spanning the gap. CDR1 is SEHNR and CDR2 is FQNEAQ in the germline V gene (reference sequence). The CDR3 runs to 15 residues. CDR3 region: CASSLNQGHSDGYTF. The DNA for the CDR3 is TGTGCCAGCAGCTTGAACCAGGGCCACTCCGATGGCTACACCTTC.

The J gene is TRBJ2-7, the V gene TRBV20-1; D might be TRBD2 (5 bases). The CDR3 is made up of 13 amino acids. V was trimmed by 3 bases and J by 5 bases, leaving 14 bases between them. Germline lookup yields CDR1 DFQATT and CDR2 SNEGSKA (reference sequence). Here the CDR3 DNA reads TGCAGTGCTAGGGACCCATCGCGGGACGAGCAGTACTTC. As protein: CSARDPSRDEQYF.

The rearrangement links TRBV19 to TRBJ1-1; 7 bases are a match to TRBD1. This CDR3 has 16 residues. Germline loops: CDR1 LNHDA, CDR2 SQIVND (reference sequence). The J segment lost 3 bases and the V segment lost 5 bases, leaving 12 bases of the junction unmatched. CDR3 sequence (DNA): TGTGCCAGTAGTCCTGGACAGGCTCGGGGGGACACTGAAGCTTTCTTT. Its translation: CASSPGQARGDTEAFF.

This chain uses TRBV11-2 with TRBJ1-5; tentative D call: TRBD1 (6 bases). The CDR3 runs to 15 residues. The germline CDR1 and CDR2 sequences are SGHAT and FQNNGV. Trimming stripped 5 bases from V and 0 bases from J, with 11 bases between. The CDR3 sequence: CASSLRGYSNQPQHF. The CDR3, as DNA: TGTGCCAGCAGCCTCAGGGGTTATAGCAATCAGCCCCAGCATTTT. Based on the CDR3 plus reference TRBV11-2 and TRBJ1-5, the full variable domain is EAGVAQSPRYKIIEKRQSVAFWCNPISGHATLYWYQQILGQGPKLLIQFQNNGVVDDSQLPKDRFSAERLKGVDSTLKIQPAKLEDSAVYLCASSLRGYSNQPQHFGDGTRLSIL.

This chain connects TRBV11-3 to TRBJ2-7, with 9 bases matching TRBD2. V shed 5 bases, J shed 0 bases, and the junction held 5 bases outside the gene matches. The CDR3 is 15 residues long. The V gene's germline CDR1 is SGHNT and CDR2 YENEEA. In nucleotides, the CDR3 is TGTGCCAGCAGCATCGGCGGGGGGGCCTCCTACGAGCAGTACTTC. Its protein is CASSIGGGASYEQYF.

There are a few counts of this clonotype. The chain recombines TRBV10-3 with TRBJ2-1; 8 bases are shared with TRBD2. CDR3 size: 14 residues. Germline V lookup: CDR1 ENHRY, CDR2 SYGVKD. V lost 5 bases to trimming and J lost 7 bases; unmatched junction nucleotides: 7. The CDR3 sequence is CAISLSGGSNEQFF. In nucleotides, the CDR3 is TGTGCCATCAGTTTGAGCGGGGGCTCGAATGAGCAGTTCTTC.

The chain has TRBV2 and TRBJ1-5; D gene ambiguous. CDR1 is SNHLY and CDR2 is FYNNEI in the germline V gene. The CDR3 has 13 amino acids. Trimming cost V 6 bases and J 8 bases, with 14 bases left between them. CDR3 nucleotides: TGTGCCAGCAGGTCCGACGGGTGGGAGCCCCAGCATTTT. This codes for CASRSDGWEPQHF.

In its sample, this clonotype was seen a few times. V usage is TRBV30 and J usage is TRBJ1-6; TRBD1 agrees at 8 bases. Germline CDR1 reads GTSNPN; CDR2 reads SVGIG (reference sequence). J lost 3 bases, V lost 5 bases, and 6 bases had no gene match. The CDR3 contains 15 residues. The CDR3 nucleotides are TGTGCCTGGGGGAGGGGGACAGGCTATAATTCACCCCTCCACTTT. Protein sequence: CAWGRGTGYNSPLHF.

The J gene is TRBJ2-5, the V gene TRBV18; 10 nucleotides line up with TRBD1. The CDR3 contains 12 residues. Germline lookup yields CDR1 KGHSH and CDR2 LQKENI. Germline trimming cut 3 bases from V and 12 bases from J; bases unmatched to any gene: 4. CDR3 DNA sequence: TGTGCCAGCTCACCCGGGGACAGGGGAGAGTACTTC. Encoded protein: CASSPGDRGEYF.

A few counts support this clonotype. The V and J genes are TRBV10-3 and TRBJ1-2, with D unresolved. Trimming removed 8 bases from V and 0 bases from J, with 10 bases in between. The CDR3 loop spans 13 amino acids. Per the germline V gene, CDR1 is ENHRY and CDR2 is SYGVKD. The CDR3 DNA sequence: TGTGCCATCCCCACGGAAGCTAACTATGGCTACACCTTC. Its protein product is CAIPTEANYGYTF.

This clonotype was found a few times. J is TRBJ2-7 and V is TRBV6-1, with D tentatively TRBD2 (6 bases). Germline V lookup: CDR1 MNHNS, CDR2 SASEGT. The CDR3 loop spans 15 amino acids. V was trimmed by 6 bases and J by 2 bases, leaving 17 bases between them. The chain's CDR3 is CASRATGTGTYEQYF. The CDR3 DNA is TGTGCCAGCAGGGCCACCGGGACTGGAACCTACGAGCAGTACTTC.

The gene calls are TRBV29-1 and TRBJ1-2, with TRBD1 matching over 8 bases. The CDR3 has 11 amino acids. The germline V gene has CDR1 SQVTM and CDR2 ANQGSEA. V dropped 7 bases and J dropped 7; count of bases not matched to a gene: 5. CDR3 in amino acids: CSATGGLGYTF. CDR3 nucleotides: TGCAGCGCTACAGGGGGTCTTGGCTACACCTTC. The complete variable domain, with remaining parts taken from reference TRBV29-1 and TRBJ1-2, reads SAVISQKPSRDICQRGTSLTIQCQVDSQVTMMFWYRQQPGQSLTLIATANQGSEATYESGFVIDKFPISRPNLTFSTLTVSNMSPEDSSIYLCSATGGLGYTFGSGTRLTVV.

The chain is built from TRBV7-3 and TRBJ2-2; 9 positions match TRBD2. With V trimmed by 4 bases and J by 5 bases, 5 bases remained unmatched. Germline-derived CDR1 and CDR2 are SGHTA and FQGTGA. This CDR3 has 15 amino acids. The CDR3: CASSSSGEGTGELFF. CDR3 bases: TGTGCCAGCAGCTCTAGCGGGGAGGGGACCGGGGAGCTGTTTTTT.

The rearrangement joins TRBV7-2 to TRBJ2-5; D is uncertain. This CDR3 is built from 14 residues. Trimming removed 4 bases from V and 4 bases from J, with 13 bases in between. Germline CDR1 is SGHTA and CDR2 is FQGNSA. This CDR3 is CASSSHGGRETQYF. The CDR3, as DNA: TGTGCCAGCAGCTCCCACGGCGGTAGAGAGACCCAGTACTTC.

This clonotype was seen a few times. This rearrangement joins TRBV6-5 to TRBJ1-4; D not certain. This CDR3 is 12 amino acids long. The ends were cut back, 0 bases at V and 7 bases at J, with 3 bases in the middle. Per the germline V gene, CDR1 is MNHEY and CDR2 is SVGAGI. This CDR3 reads CASSYSGEKLFF. Here the CDR3 DNA reads TGTGCCAGCAGTTACTCGGGTGAAAAACTGTTTTTT.

This clonotype was recorded a few times. The chain couples TRBV4-1 to TRBJ1-3, with 7 bases identical to TRBD1. The junction had 2 bases not matched to a gene; V was cut back by 0 bases and J by 3 bases. The CDR3 spans 15 residues. Germline CDR1 MGHRA, CDR2 YSYEKL. The DNA of the CDR3 is TGCGCCAGCAGCCAAGACAGGGGGTTTGGAAACACCATATATTTT. Translation: CASSQDRGFGNTIYF.

The J gene is TRBJ1-1, the V gene TRBV5-1; a possible D gene is TRBD1 (5 bases). CDR1 is SGHRS, CDR2 YFSETQ, per germline. The CDR3 runs to 14 residues. V was cut by 2 bases and J by 5 bases, with 13 bases left in between. CDR3 sequence: CASSLQTGQTEAFF. The CDR3 region has the DNA TGCGCCAGCAGCTTACAAACAGGTCAGACTGAAGCTTTCTTT.

The chain carries TRBV7-2 and TRBJ2-3; 11 bases are shared with TRBD2. The CDR3 is made up of 16 amino acids. With 5 bases clipped from V and 1 base from J, the junction kept 5 bases outside the gene matches. Germline CDR1 and CDR2: SGHTA and FQGNSA. The CDR3 reads CASSHFSGGGTDTQYF. In DNA form, the CDR3 reads TGTGCCAGCAGCCACTTTAGCGGGGGGGGCACAGATACGCAGTATTTT.

This clonotype was recorded a few times. V usage is TRBV20-1 and J usage is TRBJ2-1; D possibly matches TRBD1 or TRBD2 (5 bases each). V was trimmed by 5 bases and J by 3 bases, leaving 11 bases between them. Germline V gives CDR1 DFQATT, CDR2 SNEGSKA (reference sequence). CDR3 length: 13 amino acids. CDR3 sequence reads: CSARDDNYNEQFF. The CDR3 DNA sequence: TGCAGTGCTCGGGACGACAACTACAATGAGCAGTTCTTC.

A few counts support this clonotype. The V and J genes are TRBV12-3 or TRBV12-4 and TRBJ2-5; D may correspond to TRBD1 or TRBD2 (6 bases each). Trimming removed 6 bases from V and 7 bases from J, with 15 bases in between. The CDR3 covers 13 residues. The CDR3 loop reads CASRSLGGGTQYF. Written as DNA, the CDR3 is TGTGCCAGCAGATCCTTGGGGGGCGGGACCCAGTACTTC.

This chain uses TRBV19 with TRBJ1-5; the D is unclear. V was trimmed by 1 base and J by 6 bases, leaving 10 bases between them. This CDR3 spans 14 amino acids. Germline loops: CDR1 LNHDA, CDR2 SQIVND (reference sequence). The CDR3 DNA is TGTGCCAGTAGTATAGGTCAGTCGAGTCAGCCCCAGCATTTT. Translating it yields CASSIGQSSQPQHF.

This CDR3 is CASSYSDYGVLETEAFF. In nucleotides, the CDR3 is TGTGCCAGCAGTTACTCGGATTATGGGGTCTTGGAGACTGAAGCTTTCTTT. The V and J genes are TRBV6-5 and TRBJ1-1; D not resolved. The CDR3 extends over 17 amino acids. In germline, CDR1 is MNHEY, CDR2 SVGAGI. Trimming took 0 bases from V and 5 from J, leaving 19 bases between them.

The chain is built from TRBV3-1 and TRBJ2-5; 12 nucleotides align to TRBD2. Germline-derived CDR1 and CDR2 are LGHDT and YNNKEL (reference sequence). V was clipped by 2 bases and J by 3 bases; unmatched bases: 10. CDR3 length: 18 residues. The CDR3 is CASSQNTTRLAGEETQYF. For the CDR3, the DNA is TGTGCCAGCAGCCAAAACACGACAAGACTAGCGGGGGAAGAGACCCAGTACTTC.

This clonotype has a handful of counts. The rearrangement joins TRBV18 to TRBJ1-2, with TRBD1 identical over 8 bases. The CDR3 spans 11 residues. The germline V gene encodes CDR1 KGHSH and CDR2 LQKENI. V shed 6 bases and J 13 bases; nucleotides not matched to a gene: 7. The chain's CDR3 is CASSSDRGLTF. As DNA, the CDR3 is TGTGCCAGCTCTTCCGACAGGGGCCTCACCTTC.

DNA for the CDR3: TGTGCCAGCAGTTTAAGGGCCCCGGGACAGGCGTTAAGGGAGACCCAGTACTTC. As protein: CASSLRAPGQALRETQYF. This rearrangement joins TRBV27 to TRBJ2-5, with TRBD1 matching over 8 bases. V shed 2 bases, J shed 5 bases, and the junction held 16 bases outside the gene matches. Germline assignment: CDR1 MNHEY and CDR2 SMNVEV (reference sequence). The CDR3 spans 18 residues.

The rearrangement joins TRBV5-4 to TRBJ2-5; 8 nucleotides line up with TRBD2. Germline CDR1 and CDR2: SGHNT and YYREEE (reference sequence). V shed 3 bases and J 4 bases; nucleotides not matched to a gene: 2. The CDR3 is 13 residues long. The CDR3, as DNA: TGTGCCAGCAGCTCGGGGGGGCGAGAGACCCAGTACTTC. It is translated as CASSSGGRETQYF.

V and J are TRBV20-1 and TRBJ2-7, with 12 bases fitting TRBD1. Losses at the gene ends were 5 bases for V and 3 bases for J; bases not matched to a gene: 5. In germline, CDR1 is DFQATT, CDR2 SNEGSKA (reference sequence). CDR3 length: 14 residues. This chain's CDR3 is CSACGTGGFYEQYF. In DNA form, the CDR3 reads TGCAGTGCTTGCGGGACAGGGGGCTTCTACGAGCAGTACTTC.